This T cell receptor (beta chain) was identified during a study of regulatory T cells in long-lasting Graves disease. Described time point: newly diagnosed GD, antithyroid drugs for less than 3 months. From PBMCs, RNA was extracted and then used to make the TCR library. CDR1 and CDR2 from the germline V gene are MDHEN and SYDVKM. V lost 7 bases, J lost 3 bases, and 15 bases lay in between. The CDR3 loop spans 14 amino acids. Libraries of TCR beta came from iRepertoire HTBI primers plus Arm-PCR of CDR3 regions. TCRdb passed the multiplex PCR reads through MiXCR, listing each CDR3 protein once. The top ten clones hold roughly 27% of a sample with 300,000 to 400,000 distinct CDR3 sequences, roughly 17% of them seen once. These data also formed part of another study, on T cells in Graves' hyperthyroidism and ophthalmopathy.

The sequence came from a man aged 35 to 55 with Graves disease. Sequencing was performed on peripheral blood mononuclear cells (PBMCs), taken at new diagnosis, from a patient treated with antithyroid drugs. The chain carries TRBV28 and TRBJ1-1; tentatively, D is TRBD1 (5 bases). CDR3 nucleotides: TGTGCCAGCACCCGACCGGGACCGTACACTGAAGCTTTCTTT. Protein: CASTRPGPYTEAFF.